Given below is one T cell receptor beta chain in context. What it binds is unknown. The table came from immunoSEQ multiplex PCR; TCRdb's copy has only in-frame clones and leaves some out. The sample includes more than 90,000 clones, roughly 70% of them seen just once. The CDR3 is 13 amino acids. Per the germline V gene, CDR1 is SGHVS and CDR2 is FNYEAQ. Trimming at V came to 5 bases and at J to 7 bases, leaving 5 bases not matched to a gene. The data stem from a study of fetal regulatory T cell absence and autoimmunity. Study-level findings and limits: In IPEX, the enrichment was taken to support antigen-driven autoimmunity before birth. Pancreas and cord blood did not differ much in TRB family usage.

V gene TRBV7-6 combines with J gene TRBJ2-1; 7 bases are shared with TRBD2. Sequencing used pancreas tissue. The clonotype originates from a male donor with IPEX syndrome. CDR3 protein: CASSSGTGNEQFF. The CDR3 bases are TGTGCCAGCAGCAGCGGGACCGGGAATGAGCAGTTCTTC.